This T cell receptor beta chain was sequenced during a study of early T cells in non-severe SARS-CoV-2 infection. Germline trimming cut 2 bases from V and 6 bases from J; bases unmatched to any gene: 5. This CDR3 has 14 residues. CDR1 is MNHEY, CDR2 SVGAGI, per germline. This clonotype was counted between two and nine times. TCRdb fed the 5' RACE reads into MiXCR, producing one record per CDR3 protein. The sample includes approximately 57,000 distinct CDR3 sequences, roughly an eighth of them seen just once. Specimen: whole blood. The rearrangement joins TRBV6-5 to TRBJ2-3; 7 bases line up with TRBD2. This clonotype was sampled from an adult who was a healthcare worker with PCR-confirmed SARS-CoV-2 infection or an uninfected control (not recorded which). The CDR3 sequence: CASSYEREGDTQYF. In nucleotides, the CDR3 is TGTGCCAGCAGTTACGAAAGGGAGGGTGATACGCAGTATTTT.